A single sample gave rise to the 10 T cell receptor beta chains below, sequenced in a study of blood T cell repertoires in COVID-19 (dated by TCRdb to the early 2020s). To prepare the library, the immunoSEQ multiplex PCR assay was applied. TCRdb retrieved this table from immuneACCESS and kept in-frame rearrangements only. Not all clones are present; in checked studies, unresolved V genes account for under half, and no reason is known for the remainder. The sample has over 250,000 clones on record, roughly 91% of them singletons. 0.99% of the sample lies in the top ten. Sequences were obtained from peripheral blood. The receptors derive from a woman aged 35 to 49 who had recovered from COVID-19.

The rearrangement uses TRBV9 and TRBJ1-2, with TRBD1 as a possible D gene (5 bases). The V end was cut by 0 bases, the J end by 1 base, with 13 bases between. The CDR3 has 16 residues. Germline V gene data show CDR1 as SGDLS and CDR2 as YYNGEE. For the CDR3, the DNA is TGTGCCAGCAGCGTAGGGGGGGTCCCGAATAACTATGGCTACACCTTC. It codes for CASSVGGVPNNYGYTF.

V gene TRBV11-2 combines with J gene TRBJ1-2, with a weak D call TRBD1 (5 bases). V lost 5 bases and J lost 0, with 10 bases in between. CDR1 and CDR2 (germline): SGHAT, FQNNGV. The CDR3 is 14 amino acids. The CDR3 DNA follows: TGTGCCAGCAGCAAGGACACCTCTAACTATGGCTACACCTTC. This codes for CASSKDTSNYGYTF.

V gene TRBV19 combines with J gene TRBJ1-6; D is possibly TRBD1 (6 bases). The germline V and J ends were trimmed by 7 bases and 0 bases, with 25 bases remaining between them. This CDR3 region has 20 residues. Germline V gene sequence: CDR1 LNHDA, CDR2 SQIVND (reference sequence). The CDR3 here is CASKGGAKRDRSSYNSPLHF. As DNA, the CDR3 is TGTGCCAGTAAAGGGGGGGCCAAACGGGACCGGAGCTCCTATAATTCACCCCTCCACTTT.

The chain uses TRBV7-3 and TRBJ2-7; 7 bases align to TRBD1. J was trimmed by 2 bases and V by 4 bases; bases with no gene match: 2. The CDR3 loop spans 13 amino acids. Germline V gives CDR1 SGHTA, CDR2 FQGTGA. CDR3 nucleotides: TGTGCCAGCAGCTATGACAGGGCCTACGAGCAGTACTTC. This translates into CASSYDRAYEQYF.

The chain recombines TRBV11-3 with TRBJ2-1, with 7 bases aligning to TRBD2. The CDR3 is 14 residues long. CDR1 is SGHNT and CDR2 is YENEEA in the germline V gene. The V gene end was trimmed by 6 bases and the J gene end by 5 bases; junction bases not matched to a gene: 7. This chain's CDR3 is CASSAGTTHNEQFF. In DNA form, the CDR3 reads TGTGCCAGCAGTGCCGGGACTACCCACAATGAGCAGTTCTTC.

The rearrangement uses TRBV6-6 and TRBJ2-1; possibly TRBD2 for D (6 bases). The CDR3 contains 14 residues. V gave up 7 bases and J gave up 3 bases, with 13 bases separating them. CDR1 and CDR2 (germline): MNHNY, SVGAGI (reference sequence). The CDR3 is CASNPGGNYNEQFF. CDR3 DNA sequence: TGTGCCAGCAACCCCGGCGGGAACTACAATGAGCAGTTCTTC.

This sequence joins TRBV5-1 and TRBJ2-3; 9 bases map to TRBD2. The ends lost 4 bases at V and 0 bases at J; junction bases unmatched: 6. CDR1 and CDR2 from the germline V gene are SGHRS and YFSETQ. This CDR3 is 16 amino acids long. The CDR3 DNA follows: TGCGCCAGCAGCCCCGGGACTAGCCCTAGCACAGATACGCAGTATTTT. Residues: CASSPGTSPSTDTQYF.

The chain joins TRBV3-1 (or the pseudogene TRBV3-2) to TRBJ1-5; 7 nucleotides match TRBD1. Germline V lookup: CDR1 LGHDT, CDR2 YNNKEL (reference sequence). The trim removed 5 bases at V and 11 bases at J, leaving 15 bases unmatched. The CDR3 length is 15 residues. CDR3 nucleotides: TGTGCCAGCAGCTGGGCCCAACAGGGGCAAGGAGCCCAGCATTTT. It codes for CASSWAQQGQGAQHF.

The chain is built from TRBV19 and TRBJ2-7; maybe TRBD2 (6 bases). The CDR3 has 14 residues. Per germline, CDR1 LNHDA and CDR2 SQIVND (reference sequence). V lost 4 bases and J lost 3, with 13 bases in between. The CDR3 region is CASSTTPGSYEQYF. CDR3 coding DNA: TGTGCCAGTAGTACCACCCCCGGGAGCTACGAGCAGTACTTC.

V gene TRBV4-3 combines with J gene TRBJ2-1; perhaps TRBD2 as D (5 bases). Germline V lookup: CDR1 LGHNA, CDR2 YSLEER. Trimming left V 0 bases short and J 0 bases short, with 6 bases between. CDR3 length: 15 amino acids. The CDR3, as DNA: TGCGCCAGCAGCCAAGATGGGAGCTCCTACAATGAGCAGTTCTTC. Translated, it gives CASSQDGSSYNEQFF.